This TCR beta chain is from a study of blood T cells in healthy people across ages. The germline V gene encodes CDR1 SGHTA and CDR2 FQGNSA. The CDR3 runs 16 residues. Deletions cut 1 base from V and 4 bases from J, with 11 bases between. A second PCR, run for about 7 to 11 cycles, used a sample-barcoded 5' primer plus a J-beta primer mix. TCRdb re-called the 5' RACE reads with MiXCR, one entry per CDR3 protein. Seen here are about 720,000 distinct CDR3 sequences, 25% observed once, and the top ten hold approximately 4%. Another study also made use of these data, one on T cells of mothers and their children.

The specimen sequenced was blood. The clonotype comes from a boy aged 5-17 years in good health. The chain couples TRBV7-2 to TRBJ2-6; D remains ambiguous. The CDR3 here is CASSLEALTGANVLTF. In DNA, the CDR3 is TGTGCCAGCAGCTTAGAGGCCCTAACCGGGGCCAACGTCCTGACTTTC.